This T cell receptor beta chain is drawn from a study of blood T cell repertoires in COVID-19. Study at large: Donors in the United States, Italy and Spain gave samples during acute or convalescent COVID-19. In each case, the material was cDNA or gDNA derived from T cells, B-cell-depleted T cells, or PBMCs.

Seattle-derived patients entered the study during active infection and were followed longitudinally. From germline, CDR1 is SEHNR and CDR2 FQNEAQ (reference sequence). The CDR3 has 16 amino acids. The J segment lost 4 bases and the V segment lost 0 bases, leaving 5 bases of the junction unmatched. Source study methods: Quantification of nucleated cells was approximated via reference gene primer amplification. Profiling relied on immunoSEQ multiplex PCR, and the TCRdb table lists in-frame clones only, not all of them. D and trimming were read from the DNA, whereas the V and J calls and clone size are those reported in that table. In the table there are roughly 210,000 clones, 84% of which are singletons.

The TCR originated in a woman of 80 years or more with COVID-19, enrolled during active disease. The sequenced material came from peripheral blood. The V call is TRBV7-9, the J call TRBJ2-1; the match to TRBD2 covers 8 bases. CDR3 region: CASSLASSGAYNEQFF. CDR3 coding DNA: TGTGCCAGCAGCTTAGCGAGTAGCGGGGCGTACAATGAGCAGTTCTTC.